The 24 T cell receptor beta chains listed next were all sequenced from one sample in a study of tumor and adjacent non-tumor tissue in lung cancer. This sample's RNA came from whole unsorted tissue. A modified ARM-PCR protocol with three rounds of nested PCR amplified TCRbeta. TCRdb re-called the multiplex PCR reads through MiXCR, storing one row per CDR3 protein. The profile covers 120,000 to 150,000 distinct CDR3 sequences, with around 67% appearing a single time and 15% to 20% taken by the ten largest. Material for sequencing was lung tumor tissue. The receptors were gathered from a man in his sixties with small cell lung cancer.

As regards this clonotype: A much larger clone lies a single base off, so this may be a read error. This chain joins TRBV20-1 and TRBJ1-2; 12 bases map to TRBD1. This CDR3 has 15 amino acids. Trimming removed 3 bases from V and 4 bases from J; junction bases left unmatched: 6. Germline CDR1 DFQATT, CDR2 SNEGSKA (reference sequence). This chain's CDR3 is CSARGTGGTGYGYTF. The CDR3 coding sequence is TGCAGTGCTAGGGGGACAGGGGGCACTGGCTATGGCTACACCTTC.

As to this clonotype: The junction and the germline gene differ at one end; a read error may be behind it. The V gene is TRBV20-1, the J gene TRBJ2-3, with 8 nucleotides matching TRBD2. The germline CDR1 and CDR2 sequences are DFQATT and SNEGSKA (reference sequence). The CDR3 totals 14 residues. CDR3 residues: CSARDRGGSYTQYF. In DNA form, the CDR3 reads TGCAGTGCTAGAGATCGGGGGGGCTCATATACACAGTATTTT.

Worth noting for this clonotype: A single base separates this from a much larger clone, so it may be a read error. The chain recombines TRBV5-4 with TRBJ2-2; D is undetermined. The CDR3 contains 12 residues. The germline V gene has CDR1 SGHNT and CDR2 YYREEE (reference sequence). The CDR3 region has the DNA TGTGCCAGCAGCTTGAACACCTGGGAGCTGTTTTTT. Residues: CASSLNTWELFF.

To note about this clonotype: The final CDR3 position lacks the conserved phenylalanine or tryptophan, pointing to a likely read error. The chain joins TRBV11-3 to TRBJ1-1, with D perhaps TRBD1 (6 bases). Germline V gene data show CDR1 as SGHNT and CDR2 as YENEEA. CDR3 length: 13 amino acids. The CDR3 DNA reads as TGTGCTAGCACCCAAGAAGGGGGGACTGAAGCTTTCTAT. This sequence encodes CASTQEGGTEAFY.

Comment on this clonotype: Compared with germline, one end of the junction differs, possibly owing to a read error. V usage is TRBV12-3 or TRBV12-4 and J usage is TRBJ2-7, with 9 bases fitting TRBD2. The CDR3 has 15 residues. CDR3 protein: CDSSLFLAGTYEQYF. The CDR3, as DNA: TGTGACAGCAGTTTATTCCTAGCGGGGACCTACGAGCAGTACTTC.

A note on this clonotype: The CDR3 ends on some other residue instead of the conserved phenylalanine or tryptophan, so this is likely a read error. The CDR3 DNA reads as TGTGTCAGCAGCCACCTTATAGGGACTAATAACAATGAGCAGTTCCTC. It codes for CVSSHLIGTNNNEQFL. The chain uses TRBV11-2 and TRBJ2-1, with TRBD2 identical over 7 bases. CDR3 size: 16 residues. Per the germline V gene, CDR1 is SGHAT and CDR2 is FQNNGV.

This rearrangement joins TRBV6-1 to TRBJ2-7; D perhaps matches TRBD2 (7 bases). Trimming cost V 1 base and J 7 bases, with 26 bases left between them. The CDR3 spans 18 residues. Germline assignment: CDR1 MNHNS and CDR2 SASEGT. CDR3 amino acids: CASSEGTEKGTTAREQYF. The DNA of the CDR3 is TGTGCCAGCAGTGAAGGGACAGAGAAGGGGACTACTGCAAGGGAGCAGTACTTC.

About this clonotype: The germline gene is not matched at one end of the junction; a read error may be the cause. The genes are TRBV7-8 and TRBJ2-3, with D hard to call. CDR1 SGHVS and CDR2 FQNEAQ come from the germline V gene. The CDR3 contains 14 residues. CDR3 sequence: CASSLGISTDTQYF. The CDR3 nucleotides are TGTGCCAGTAGCTTAGGAATTAGCACAGATACGCAGTATTTT.

This clonotype came up a few times. V is TRBV20-1 and J is TRBJ2-1; 7 nucleotides agree with TRBD2. Germline lookup yields CDR1 DFQATT and CDR2 SNEGSKA (reference sequence). The CDR3 is 15 residues long. Unmatched junction bases numbered 6, after V lost 3 bases and J lost 1 base. CDR3 protein: CSASAPSGSYNEQFF. In DNA, the CDR3 is TGCAGTGCTAGTGCTCCTAGCGGTTCCTACAATGAGCAGTTCTTC.

Details on this clonotype: At one end the junction does not follow the germline gene, possibly because of a read error. CDR3 sequence: CSSRLASGSYEQYF. The CDR3 DNA reads as TGCAGTTCTAGGCTGGCTAGCGGAAGCTACGAGCAGTACTTC. The rearrangement uses TRBV20-1 and TRBJ2-7; TRBD2 matches at 7 bases. CDR3 size: 14 residues. CDR1 is DFQATT and CDR2 is SNEGSKA in the germline V gene (reference sequence).

The rearrangement uses TRBV29-1 and TRBJ2-7, with 10 positions matching TRBD2. The germline V gene encodes CDR1 SQVTM and CDR2 ANQGSEA. The CDR3 loop spans 17 amino acids. CDR3 in DNA: TGCAGTGTTGAAGAGGCCACCTCGAAAGCGGGAGGGCACGAGCAGTACGTC. Protein sequence: CSVEEATSKAGGHEQYV.

A remark on this clonotype: Compared with germline, one end of the junction differs, possibly owing to a read error. As DNA, the CDR3 is TGTGCAAGCAGCTTAAGACTAGCGGTGCACAATGAGCAGTTCTTC. Residues: CASSLRLAVHNEQFF. The V and J genes are TRBV11-2 and TRBJ2-1; 9 bases agree with TRBD2. CDR1 and CDR2 (germline): SGHAT, FQNNGV. This CDR3 has 15 residues.

This clonotype is deemed medium-sized (0.01 to 0.1%). The chain joins TRBV11-2 to TRBJ2-7; 9 bases map to TRBD1. Germline trimming cut 1 base from V and 5 bases from J; bases unmatched to any gene: 18. The V gene's germline CDR1 is SGHAT and CDR2 FQNNGV. The CDR3 consists of 19 residues. The CDR3 loop reads CASSLAQKGRTGGMNEQYF. The DNA of the CDR3 is TGTGCCAGCAGCTTAGCGCAAAAAGGTAGAACAGGGGGCATGAACGAGCAGTACTTC.

Of note for this clonotype: It may be a read error: a sequence one base away is much more abundant. This chain joins TRBV20-1 and TRBJ2-1; 8 bases match TRBD2. Germline CDR1 DFQATT, CDR2 SNEGSKA (reference sequence). The CDR3 length is 13 residues. This CDR3 reads CSASKREFGERFF. For the CDR3, the DNA is TGCAGTGCTAGTAAGCGGGAGTTCGGTGAGCGGTTCTTC.

V and J are TRBV5-1 and TRBJ2-1; 11 nucleotides line up with TRBD1. CDR3 length equals 15 residues. Per germline, CDR1 SGHRS and CDR2 YFSETQ. V lost 2 bases and J lost 8; bases outside the gene matches: 6. The DNA for the CDR3 is TGCGCCAGCAGCTTCGGGACAGGGGGGTTCGATGAGCAGTTCTTC. It translates to CASSFGTGGFDEQFF.

In its sample, this clonotype was seen once. V usage is TRBV20-1 and J usage is TRBJ2-1; 7 bases match TRBD1. V was pared by 4 bases and J by 0 bases, with 9 bases of the junction left unmatched. There are 16 residues in the CDR3. Germline V gene sequence: CDR1 DFQATT, CDR2 SNEGSKA (reference sequence). CDR3 in amino acids: CSATLKGASSYNEQFF. The CDR3 DNA is TGCAGTGCTACCCTGAAGGGGGCCAGCTCCTACAATGAGCAGTTCTTC.

This clonotype was recorded at least ten times. This rearrangement joins TRBV20-1 to TRBJ1-2; perhaps TRBD1 as D (6 bases). Germline assignment: CDR1 DFQATT and CDR2 SNEGSKA (reference sequence). The CDR3 is 14 amino acids. V was clipped by 2 bases and J by 4 bases, with 14 bases between them. CDR3 protein: CSARPQTGPYGYTF. The CDR3 region has the DNA TGCAGTGCTAGACCACAGACAGGCCCCTATGGCTACACCTTC.

DNA of the CDR3: TGTGCCAGCAGGGTACTGGAGCGGCAAATCCAGCCGGTTCAGAATAACTATGGCTACACCTTC. As protein: CASRVLERQIQPVQNNYGYTF. The chain links TRBV6-9 to TRBJ1-2; D unclear. This CDR3 region has 21 residues. Trimming removed 6 bases at V and 1 base at J, with 33 bases between. CDR1 MNHGY and CDR2 SVAAGI come from the germline V gene.

As regards this clonotype: At one of its ends the junction is not consistent with the germline gene, which may arise from a read error. J is TRBJ2-3 and V is TRBV11-3; D is unresolved. The J call may be incorrect, as the DNA end agrees better with TRBJ1-5. The CDR3 runs 14 residues. The germline V gene encodes CDR1 SGHNT and CDR2 YENEEA. The CDR3 DNA follows: TGCGCCAGCAGCCCTGACCCAAGCACAGATACGCAGCATTTT. This translates into CASSPDPSTDTQHF.

This rearrangement joins TRBV28 to TRBJ2-6, with 8 bases aligning to TRBD1. CDR1 MDHEN and CDR2 SYDVKM come from the germline V gene. The trim removed 11 bases at V and 2 bases at J, leaving 8 bases unmatched. The CDR3 runs 15 residues. This CDR3 is CAVGQGLAGANVLTF. CDR3 coding DNA: TGTGCCGTAGGACAGGGTCTCGCTGGGGCCAACGTCCTGACTTTC.

As to this clonotype: One end of the junction does not line up with germline, which may come from a read error. The V and J genes are TRBV20-1 and TRBJ1-1; no firm D call. Per germline, CDR1 DFQATT and CDR2 SNEGSKA (reference sequence). The CDR3 length is 15 residues. CDR3 loop: CNARDPAVMNTGAFF. As DNA, the CDR3 is TGCAATGCTAGAGATCCGGCCGTCATGAACACTGGAGCTTTCTTT.

Points on this clonotype: At one end the junction does not follow the germline gene, possibly because of a read error. This chain uses TRBV11-1 with TRBJ2-5; 8 bases agree with TRBD1. This CDR3 is built from 15 residues. CDR1 and CDR2 from the germline V gene are SGHAT and FQDESV (reference sequence). Here the CDR3 DNA reads TGCGCCAGCAGCTCCCTCCGGGACAGGCAAGAGATCCAGTACTTC. Encoded protein: CASSSLRDRQEIQYF. The full variable domain, its missing parts supplied by reference TRBV11-1 and TRBJ2-5, is EAEVAQSPRYKITEKSQAVAFWCDPISGHATLYWYRQILGQGPELLVQFQDESVVDDSQLPKDRFSAERLKGVDSTLKIQPAELGDSAMYLCASSSLRDRQEIQYFGPGTRLLVL.

The rearrangement joins TRBV6-5 to TRBJ2-1, with 10 positions matching TRBD2. The CDR3 length is 15 residues. The J segment lost 7 bases and the V segment lost 7 bases, leaving 10 bases of the junction unmatched. The germline CDR1 and CDR2 sequences are MNHEY and SVGAGI. The CDR3 loop reads CASTGSGRGLNEQFF. In nucleotides, the CDR3 is TGTGCCAGCACCGGGAGCGGGAGGGGTCTAAATGAGCAGTTCTTC.

Comments on this clonotype: This may arise from a read error, as a much more abundant clone is one base away. The chain couples TRBV6-5 to TRBJ1-5; tentative D call: TRBD1 (6 bases). The germline gives CDR1 MNHEY, CDR2 SVGAGI. The CDR3 extends over 18 amino acids. The V gene lost 0 bases and the J gene lost 6 bases, with 21 bases spanning the gap. CDR3 bases: TGTGCCAGCAGTTACTCGATCCCTTGGCCAGGGACAAGTCAGCCCCAGCATTTT. This gives the protein CASSYSIPWPGTSQPQHF.